The 29 T cell receptor beta chains below come from one sample, sequenced in a study of technical replicates of blood from a few donors. Profiling relied on immunoSEQ multiplex PCR, and the TCRdb table lists in-frame clones only, not all of them. The sample consists of about 80,000 clones, about nine tenths of them appearing once. What was sequenced was T cells isolated from PBMCs. All receptors derive from a human donor in good health.

The V gene is TRBV4-1, the J gene TRBJ1-5; no clear D gene. Germline CDR1 and CDR2: MGHRA and YSYEKL. Between the trimmed V and J ends, which lost 2 bases and 7 bases, there was a span of 9 bases. This CDR3 contains 13 residues. This CDR3 is CASSQPEGQPQHF. The CDR3 DNA is TGCGCCAGCAGCCAACCGGAGGGCCAGCCCCAGCATTTT.

The chain recombines TRBV30 with TRBJ2-3; the D gene is possibly TRBD2 (5 bases). CDR1 is GTSNPN and CDR2 is SVGIG in the germline V gene (reference sequence). This CDR3 region has 13 residues. Trimming pared 5 bases from V and 4 bases from J, leaving 13 bases between. This CDR3 reads CAWEEAPADTQYF. CDR3 DNA sequence: TGTGCCTGGGAGGAGGCTCCCGCAGATACGCAGTATTTT.

The V gene is TRBV27, the J gene TRBJ2-3, with 15 nucleotides matching TRBD2. The CDR3 spans 17 residues. The V and J ends lost 6 bases and 5 bases, in that order; junction bases with no gene match: 9. From germline, CDR1 is MNHEY and CDR2 SMNVEV (reference sequence). This CDR3 reads CASSTGLAGGPGDTQYF. CDR3 in DNA: TGTGCCAGCAGCACTGGACTAGCGGGAGGGCCAGGAGATACGCAGTATTTT.

The J gene is TRBJ2-3, the V gene TRBV29-1; 11 bases agree with TRBD2. V shed 3 bases, J shed 4 bases, and the junction held 3 bases outside the gene matches. Germline V gene data show CDR1 as SQVTM and CDR2 as ANQGSEA. The CDR3 has 14 residues. The chain's CDR3 is CSVEGTSGSDTQYF. DNA for the CDR3: TGCAGCGTTGAGGGGACTAGCGGATCAGATACGCAGTATTTT.

This clone has a single count. The chain has TRBV2 and TRBJ2-1; D is perhaps TRBD2 (6 bases). V lost 6 bases to trimming and J lost 4 bases, with 19 bases between them. In germline, CDR1 is SNHLY, CDR2 FYNNEI. The CDR3 sequence is 16 residues long. This CDR3 is CASSPGTYPVYNEQFF. The CDR3 DNA reads TGTGCCAGCAGCCCAGGGACTTATCCTGTTTACAATGAGCAGTTCTTC.

The genes are TRBV28 and TRBJ1-2; TRBD1 agrees at 9 bases. This CDR3 spans 16 amino acids. With 5 bases clipped from V and 0 bases from J, the junction kept 7 bases outside the gene matches. Per the germline V gene, CDR1 is MDHEN and CDR2 is SYDVKM. The CDR3 sequence is CASSGGQGTPNYGYTF. The CDR3 DNA follows: TGTGCCAGCAGTGGGGGACAGGGAACCCCTAACTATGGCTACACCTTC.

The chain uses TRBV11-3 and TRBJ1-1, with D tentatively TRBD1 (6 bases). Germline V gene data show CDR1 as SGHNT and CDR2 as YENEEA. This CDR3 is built from 14 residues. V was cut by 6 bases and J by 1 base, with 12 bases left in between. The CDR3 reads CASRGGPGNTEAFF. For the CDR3, the DNA is TGTGCCAGCAGGGGGGGGCCGGGGAACACTGAAGCTTTCTTT.

The gene calls are TRBV2 and TRBJ2-5; TRBD2 aligns across 7 bases. CDR1 is SNHLY, CDR2 FYNNEI, per germline. The CDR3 is made up of 15 amino acids. With 8 bases clipped from V and 4 bases from J, the junction kept 13 bases outside the gene matches. The CDR3 nucleotides read TGTGCCAGCCAGCTTCGAGCGGGACGGGGAGAGACCCAGTACTTC. Its protein is CASQLRAGRGETQYF.

V gene TRBV7-8 combines with J gene TRBJ1-3; D perhaps matches TRBD1 (6 bases). V was pared by 1 base and J by 4 bases, with 23 bases between. Looked up from germline, CDR1 is SGHVS and CDR2 is FQNEAQ. The CDR3 runs to 19 residues. DNA for the CDR3: TGTGCCAGCAGCTTAGGCGCGATGGGCGGGGGGCAATCAGGAAACACCATATATTTT. Translated, it gives CASSLGAMGGGQSGNTIYF. Full variable domain (rest looked up from reference TRBV7-8 and TRBJ1-3): GAGVSQSPRYKVAKRGQDVALRCDPISGHVSLFWYQQALGQGPEFLTYFQNEAQLDKSGLPSDRFFAERPEGSVSTLKIQRTQQEDSAVYLCASSLGAMGGGQSGNTIYFGEGSWLTVV.

This chain joins TRBV9 and TRBJ1-1; 9 nucleotides align to TRBD1. The CDR3 runs to 13 residues. J lost 7 bases, V lost 4 bases, and 5 bases had no gene match. In germline, CDR1 is SGDLS, CDR2 YYNGEE. The CDR3 DNA is TGTGCCAGCAGCTCTAGACAGGGGGTTGAAGCTTTCTTT. This encodes CASSSRQGVEAFF.

The V and J genes are TRBV5-1 and TRBJ1-1; D remains ambiguous. This CDR3 contains 15 residues. V was shortened by 2 bases and J by 5 bases, with 16 bases between the two germline ends. Germline V gives CDR1 SGHRS, CDR2 YFSETQ. CDR3 bases: TGCGCCAGCAGCTTTAATGAGGGTACGGTTACTGAAGCTTTCTTT. The encoded protein is CASSFNEGTVTEAFF.

The chain links TRBV11-3 to TRBJ1-1, with D hard to call. Germline CDR1 reads SGHNT; CDR2 reads YENEEA. V was pared by 2 bases and J by 5 bases, with 6 bases between. The CDR3 covers 12 residues. CDR3 DNA: TGTGCCAGCAGCTTAAGCGGTACTGAAGCTTTCTTT. Translated: CASSLSGTEAFF.

This clone has only one observation. The chain employs TRBV11-2 and TRBJ1-2; D perhaps matches TRBD1 (5 bases). V dropped 5 bases and J dropped 5 bases, with 12 bases sitting between them. CDR3 length equals 13 residues. Germline CDR1 and CDR2: SGHAT and FQNNGV. CDR3 sequence: CASSLQTAYGYTF. CDR3 bases: TGTGCCAGCAGCCTCCAGACAGCTTATGGCTACACCTTC.

The chain uses TRBV19 and TRBJ1-4; 8 bases agree with TRBD1. In germline, CDR1 is LNHDA, CDR2 SQIVND (reference sequence). V trimming: 0 bases; J trimming: 8 bases; junction bases outside the gene matches: 8. CDR3 length: 16 residues. CDR3 protein: CASSIDRGTGREKLFF. CDR3 nucleotides: TGTGCCAGTAGTATAGATCGAGGGACAGGTAGAGAAAAACTGTTTTTT.

The gene calls are TRBV4-2 and TRBJ1-4, with unresolved D. This CDR3 is built from 12 residues. CDR1 and CDR2 (germline): LGHNA, YNFKEQ. Trimming took 5 bases from V and 6 from J, leaving 7 bases between them. The CDR3 protein is CASSGAYEKLFF. In DNA form, the CDR3 reads TGTGCCAGCAGCGGAGCGTATGAAAAACTGTTTTTT.

The chain uses TRBV5-6 and TRBJ1-2, with 9 bases that match TRBD1. CDR3 length: 13 amino acids. V shed 5 bases, J shed 8 bases, and the junction held 7 bases outside the gene matches. Looked up from germline, CDR1 is SGHDT and CDR2 is YYEEEE. The CDR3 coding sequence is TGTGCCAGCAGTACAGGGGGCTTTCGGGGCTACACCTTC. It translates to CASSTGGFRGYTF.

The chain recombines TRBV11-3 with TRBJ2-5; 9 nucleotides match TRBD2. V shed 5 bases and J 2 bases; nucleotides not matched to a gene: 12. The CDR3 consists of 17 residues. Germline lookup yields CDR1 SGHNT and CDR2 YENEEA. CDR3 DNA sequence: TGTGCCAGCAGCCCCCGACGGATACTAGCGGGTCAAGAGACCCAGTACTTC. This encodes CASSPRRILAGQETQYF.

V is TRBV7-8 and J is TRBJ1-2, with D unclear. This CDR3 is 13 amino acids long. Trimming stripped 1 base from V and 5 bases from J, with 8 bases between. Germline V gene sequence: CDR1 SGHVS, CDR2 FQNEAQ. The CDR3 DNA is TGTGCCAGCAGCTTAGGAGGCGGATATGGCTACACCTTC. Its translation is CASSLGGGYGYTF.

A single count supports this clone. The chain uses TRBV7-9 and TRBJ2-7; D remains unclear. CDR1 SEHNR and CDR2 FQNEAQ come from the germline V gene (reference sequence). This CDR3 contains 12 residues. The V end was cut by 7 bases, the J end by 7 bases, with 14 bases between. This chain's CDR3 is CASTTSNREQYF. The CDR3 DNA follows: TGTGCCAGCACCACTTCTAACCGGGAGCAGTACTTC.

This chain connects TRBV27 to TRBJ2-5; D is possibly TRBD2 (6 bases). CDR3 length equals 14 residues. The V end lost 4 bases, the J end lost 7 bases, and 16 bases lay between the germline ends. The germline CDR1 and CDR2 sequences are MNHEY and SMNVEV (reference sequence). The CDR3 is CASSSSGLGGTQYF. The CDR3, as DNA: TGTGCCAGCAGTTCATCCGGACTGGGGGGGACCCAGTACTTC.

This chain connects TRBV18 to TRBJ2-7; 14 bases are a match to TRBD2. The V and J ends lost 3 bases and 5 bases, in that order; junction bases with no gene match: 6. The length of the CDR3 is 16 residues. Germline loops: CDR1 KGHSH, CDR2 LQKENI. The CDR3 sequence is CASSPGTSGRRNEQYF. CDR3 sequence (DNA): TGTGCCAGCTCACCGGGGACTAGCGGGAGACGCAACGAGCAGTACTTC.

The chain uses TRBV29-1 and TRBJ2-3; D is unresolved. V lost 5 bases, J lost 3 bases, and 3 bases lay in between. The CDR3 is 10 amino acids. Looked up from germline, CDR1 is SQVTM and CDR2 is ANQGSEA. CDR3 in amino acids: CSVQTDTQYF. CDR3 sequence (DNA): TGCAGCGTTCAGACAGATACGCAGTATTTT.

The chain recombines TRBV6-5 with TRBJ2-7; D gene ambiguous. Germline-derived CDR1 and CDR2 are MNHEY and SVGAGI. V was shortened by 6 bases and J by 0 bases, with 9 bases between the two germline ends. CDR3 length equals 13 residues. CDR3 in DNA: TGTGCCAGCAGCAACAGACCCTCCTACGAGCAGTACTTC. It encodes CASSNRPSYEQYF.

The chain carries TRBV21-1 and TRBJ2-2; the table's D gene call, TRBD1, was not cross checked with the DNA. TRBV21-1 is a pseudogene locus. The CDR3 is 17 residues long. CDR3 region: CASLGDRGSPNTGELFF. The CDR3 bases are TGTGCCAGCTTGGGGGACAGGGGATCCCCGAACACCGGGGAGCTGTTTTTT.

The genes are TRBV5-5 and TRBJ2-7; 10 positions match TRBD1. From germline, CDR1 is SGHKS and CDR2 YYEKEE (reference sequence). This CDR3 region has 19 residues. The ends lost 5 bases at V and 0 bases at J; junction bases unmatched: 17. Here the CDR3 DNA reads TGTGCCAGCAGTTTACCGACCCTACCGGGACAGGGGACCTCCTACGAGCAGTACTTC. Protein sequence: CASSLPTLPGQGTSYEQYF.

V gene TRBV5-5 combines with J gene TRBJ2-7; 12 bases map to TRBD1. J was trimmed by 3 bases and V by 0 bases; bases with no gene match: 4. CDR3 size: 16 residues. Germline V gene lookup returns CDR1 SGHKS and CDR2 YYEKEE (reference sequence). CDR3 DNA: TGTGCCAGCAGCTTGGGGGGGACAGGGGGCAACTACGAGCAGTACTTC. Its protein product is CASSLGGTGGNYEQYF. Complete variable domain (other parts from reference TRBV5-5 and TRBJ2-7): DAGVTQSPTHLIKTRGQQVTLRCSPISGHKSVSWYQQVLGQGPQFIFQYYEKEERGRGNFPDRFSARQFPNYSSELNVNALLLGDSALYLCASSLGGTGGNYEQYFGPGTRLTVT.

The chain combines TRBV7-2 with TRBJ2-3, with 11 bases identical to TRBD2. Germline V gene sequence: CDR1 SGHTA, CDR2 FQGNSA. Trimming removed 6 bases from V and 4 bases from J; junction bases left unmatched: 6. The CDR3 is 15 amino acids. CDR3 in amino acids: CASRPGLAGSDTQYF. The CDR3 nucleotides are TGTGCCAGCAGACCAGGACTAGCGGGCTCAGATACGCAGTATTTT.

The chain employs TRBV18 and TRBJ1-3, with D unresolved. CDR3 length: 15 residues. Per the germline V gene, CDR1 is KGHSH and CDR2 is LQKENI. V lost 5 bases to trimming and J lost 8 bases, with 19 bases between them. CDR3 residues: CASSSNLGREDTIYF. In DNA form, the CDR3 reads TGTGCCAGCTCATCGAACTTAGGACGGGAAGACACCATATATTTT.

The chain employs TRBV28 and TRBJ1-5; D not resolved. V was trimmed by 5 bases and J by 4 bases, leaving 3 bases between them. Germline lookup yields CDR1 MDHEN and CDR2 SYDVKM. The CDR3 sequence is 11 residues long. The CDR3 DNA follows: TGTGCCAGCAGTCCAAATCAGCCCCAGCATTTT. It specifies CASSPNQPQHF.